The clone carrying this T cell receptor (beta chain) was counted a few times. Measured with immunoSEQ multiplex PCR; TCRdb has only the in-frame clones, and not every one. Of around 50,000 clones listed, almost 85% are singletons. These data come from a study of OX40 agonist ivuxolimab in advanced cancers. Trimming removed 4 bases from V and 2 bases from J, with 9 bases in between. The germline V gene encodes CDR1 MGHRA and CDR2 YSYEKL. CDR3 length equals 13 residues. Material: CD4+ or CD8+ T cells sorted from blood, obtained in a trial of the OX40 agonist ivuxolimab. The chain combines TRBV4-1 with TRBJ2-7; a possible D gene is TRBD2 (6 bases). This TCR derives from an adult with an advanced solid tumor such as melanoma, head and neck, liver or kidney cancer. The CDR3 loop is CASSRGEAYEQYF. The CDR3, as DNA: TGCGCCAGCAGCCGAGGGGAGGCCTACGAGCAGTACTTC.